Listed below are T cell receptor beta chains from one sample, sequenced in a study of T cells in localized non-small cell lung cancer. Data came from immunoSEQ multiplex PCR; TCRdb stores just in-frame clones and leaves some out. The table has under 70,000 clones, around 86% seen once. The starting material was peripheral blood, obtained before any cancer treatment. Receptor source: a woman aged 35-75 years with stage I lung adenocarcinoma. The CDR3 runs from the conserved cysteine through the conserved F or W. A D gene is named only where the DNA matches it firmly. Size tells how often a clone was seen (once, few, many) or the class of an expanded clone, and some rows leave it out.

>TRBJ1-1|NA|TRBV19|TRBD1
CASSITGGWTEAFF
TGTGCCAGTAGTATTACAGGGGGCTGGACTGAAGCTTTCTTT
>TRBJ1-1|NA|TRBV5-1|TRBD1
CASSLATGGNTEAFF
TGCGCCAGCAGCTTGGCGACAGGGGGTAACACTGAAGCTTTCTTT
>TRBJ1-1|NA|TRBV19|NA
CASSGRSRGNTEAFF
TGTGCCAGTAGTGGGAGATCCAGGGGGAACACTGAAGCTTTCTTT
>TRBJ2-3|NA|TRBV30|TRBD1
CAWGQGRTDTQYF
TGTGCCTGGGGACAGGGTCGCACAGATACGCAGTATTTT
>TRBJ2-1|NA|TRBV11-2|NA
CASSTNPTGEYNEQFF
TGTGCCAGCAGCACCAACCCCACGGGGGAATACAATGAGCAGTTCTTC
>TRBJ2-5|NA|TRBV5-1|NA
CASSLSAAQETQYF
TGCGCCAGCAGCTTGTCGGCAGCCCAAGAGACCCAGTACTTC
>TRBJ1-2|NA|TRBV28|TRBD1
CPIPGGNYGYTF
TGTCCAATCCCAGGGGGTAATTATGGCTACACCTTC
>TRBJ2-7|NA|TRBV5-1|TRBD2
CASSLAGANYEQYF
TGCGCCAGCAGCTTAGCGGGGGCCAACTACGAGCAGTACTTC
>TRBJ2-3|NA|TRBV11-2|TRBD2
CASSPGGLAGYQGRLYF
TGTGCCAGCAGCCCAGGCGGCCTAGCGGGGTATCAGGGACGTTTGTATTTT
>TRBJ2-7|once|TRBV5-1|NA
CASTLNPANTYEQYF
TGCGCCAGCACCCTTAACCCGGCCAATACCTACGAGCAGTACTTC
>TRBJ1-4|once|TRBV18|NA
CASSPRGGEKLFF
TGTGCCAGCTCACCCAGAGGGGGGGAAAAACTGTTTTTT
>TRBJ2-7|NA|TRBV15|TRBD2
CATSPASGGPYEQYF
TGTGCCACCAGCCCTGCTAGCGGGGGCCCCTACGAGCAGTACTTC
>TRBJ2-2|NA|TRBV6-5|NA
CASSHREAGELFF
TGTGCCAGCAGCCACAGGGAAGCCGGGGAGCTGTTTTTT
>TRBJ1-1|NA|TRBV2|TRBD1
CASNLDRGRLNTEAFF
TGTGCCAGCAACCTTGACAGGGGGCGATTGAACACTGAAGCTTTCTTT
>TRBJ1-6|NA|TRBV15|NA
CATSRGNVRNSPLHF
TGTGCCACCAGCAGAGGAAACGTTCGTAATTCACCCCTCCACTTT
>TRBJ1-3|few|TRBV19|NA
CASIGTDGNTIYF
TGTGCCAGTATCGGGACGGATGGAAACACCATATATTTT
>TRBJ1-2|NA|TRBV5-1|TRBD1
CASSLGDRGHNGYTF
TGCGCCAGCAGCTTGGGAGACAGGGGGCATAATGGCTACACCTTC